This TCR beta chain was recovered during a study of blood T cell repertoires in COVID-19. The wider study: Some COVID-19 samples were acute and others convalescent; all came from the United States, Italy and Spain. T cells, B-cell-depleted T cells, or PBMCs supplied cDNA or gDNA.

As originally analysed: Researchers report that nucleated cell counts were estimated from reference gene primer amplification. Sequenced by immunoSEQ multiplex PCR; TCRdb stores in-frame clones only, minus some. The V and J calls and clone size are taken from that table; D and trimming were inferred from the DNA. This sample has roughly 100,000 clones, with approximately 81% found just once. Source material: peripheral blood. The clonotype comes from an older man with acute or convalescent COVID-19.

The CDR3 DNA is TGTGCCAGCAGTTCAGGGGAAAGCAATCAGCCCCAGCATTTT. Its translation is CASSSGESNQPQHF. This chain joins TRBV28 and TRBJ1-5; maybe TRBD1 (6 bases). Germline V CDR1 and CDR2: MDHEN, SYDVKM. CDR3 length equals 14 residues. Trimming took 4 bases from V and 1 from J, leaving 8 bases between them.